These T cell receptor beta chains were read from a single sample in a study of monozygotic twins with inflammatory bowel disease. TCRdb re-called the 5' RACE reads and catalogs CDR3 proteins one per entry, DNA excluded. The sample totals around 450,000 distinct CDR3 sequences. The sequencing sample was made of blood. These TCRs come from a human donor with ulcerative colitis or Crohn's disease, or a healthy co-twin of an affected twin (not recorded which). The CDR3 runs from the conserved cysteine through the conserved F or W.

J	V	CDR3
TRBJ1-1	TRBV29-1	CSVVMGSEAFF
TRBJ2-5	TRBV27	CASGKREAETQYF
TRBJ2-5	TRBV10-3	CAIGPSGQETQYF
TRBJ2-1	TRBV7-8	CASSQRQGAYNEQFF
TRBJ2-3	TRBV11-2	CASSSGTSGSIDTQYF
TRBJ1-6	TRBV7-2	CASSPQGSSPLHF
TRBJ2-7	TRBV6-5	CASSYSAQAVAYEQYF
TRBJ2-7	TRBV4-2	CASSPGGDTAYEQYF
TRBJ2-3	TRBV20-1	CSARTDEREVNTQYF
TRBJ2-2	TRBV5-6	CASSPGQGIYTGELFF
TRBJ2-5	TRBV29-1	CSVEDGTAKFETQYF
TRBJ2-7	TRBV7-6	CASSLELAGGSYEQYF
TRBJ2-1	TRBV19	CASSIGRLAGVLNHEQFF
TRBJ2-3	TRBV12-3/TRBV12-4	CASSATGGADTQYF
TRBJ1-2	TRBV30	CAWSVPPSSISYTF
TRBJ1-6	TRBV7-9	CASSTLAGDSPLHF
TRBJ1-5	TRBV27	CASMGATNQPQHF
TRBJ1-1	TRBV13	CASSTRSGRSVAFF
TRBJ1-2	TRBV10-3	CAISEDRAKYGYTF
TRBJ1-5	TRBV19	CASSIRDGNQPQHF
TRBJ2-3	TRBV27	CASRRELNTDTQYF
TRBJ2-1	TRBV4-1	CVSSLLAGGLNEQFF
TRBJ2-1	TRBV10-3	CAISGQGSYNEQFF
TRBJ2-3	TRBV11-2	CASSSQGASGGHTDTQYF
TRBJ2-5	TRBV5-1	CASSLAGLAGHQETQYF
TRBJ2-3	TRBV9	CASSGPMRIDTQYF
TRBJ2-3	TRBV5-1	CASSPSITSTDTQYF
TRBJ2-3	TRBV5-1	CASSSTGPGTDTQYF
TRBJ1-2	TRBV20-1	CSARDRGQGGYGYTF
TRBJ2-1	TRBV19	CASRQGQGLMNEQFF
TRBJ1-4	TRBV6-5	CASSYRTTNEKLFF
TRBJ2-7	TRBV7-6	CASSLETGLTYEQYF
TRBJ2-3	TRBV20-1	CSARDSVDTQYF
TRBJ2-7	TRBV11-1	CASSGWTSGGSSYEQYF
TRBJ2-1	TRBV10-3	CAISGGFNEQFF
TRBJ2-6	TRBV29-1	CSARGAPGANVLTF
TRBJ2-1	TRBV13	CASTGGRGRTYNEQFF
TRBJ1-2	TRBV6-1	CASSEGVPRGDGYTF
TRBJ1-6	TRBV4-3	CASSQVSGNSYNSPLHF
TRBJ2-1	TRBV11-2	CASIQLAGEDNEQFF
TRBJ2-3	TRBV3-1	CASSQDTTTTDTQYF
TRBJ2-1	TRBV11-2	CASSLVRDSFASEQFF
TRBJ2-1	TRBV7-2	CASSSQTSGANEQFF
TRBJ1-1	TRBV5-1	CASSLGASGGGTEAVF
TRBJ1-6	TRBV10-3	CATPRQGSYRSYNSPLHF
TRBJ2-7	TRBV29-1	CSASQGFNEQYF
TRBJ1-3	TRBV7-9	CASSLGGLSGNTIYF